This is a list of T cell receptor beta chains from one sample in a study of beta chain features in type 1 diabetes. Data came from immunoSEQ multiplex PCR; TCRdb stores just in-frame clones and leaves some out. Here the sample spans a few hundred thousand clones, more than 11% being singletons. Sequenced input: naive CD4+ T cells from blood. These receptors all stem from a man aged 30 to 39 with type 1 diabetes. The CDR3 runs from the conserved cysteine through the conserved F or W. Fields, in order: J gene, D gene, clone size, V gene, CDR3 DNA, CDR3 protein. D genes are given only for firm matches. Not every row has a clone size; where given, it reads once, few, many or a size class.

>TRBJ1-5|TRBD1|few|TRBV6-1
TGTGCCAGCAGTGAGGGACAGGGGGCCAATCAGCCCCAGCATTTT
CASSEGQGANQPQHF
>TRBJ2-5|NA|NA|TRBV2
TGTGCCAGCAAGGAACAGCTGTACCAAGAGACCCAGTACTTC
CASKEQLYQETQYF
>TRBJ1-2|NA|NA|TRBV19
TGTGCCAGTAGTATTGGACAGACGAGTTATGGCTACACCTTC
CASSIGQTSYGYTF
>TRBJ1-6|TRBD1|few|TRBV10-3
TGTGCCATCAGTGCCGGGACAGGGGTTTCACCCCTCCACTTT
CAISAGTGVSPLHF
>TRBJ2-1|TRBD2|few|TRBV4-1
TGCGCCAGCAGCCCCCTTCTATCAGCGGGAGGGTACTACAATGAGCAGTTCTTC
CASSPLLSAGGYYNEQFF
>TRBJ1-1|NA|few|TRBV11-2
TGTGCCAGCAGCTTCGGCAGGGGCAACACTGAAGCTTTCTTT
CASSFGRGNTEAFF
>TRBJ1-1|TRBD1|NA|TRBV10-3
TGTGCCAGTGTGGGACAGCGGGACACTGAAGCTTTCTTT
CASVGQRDTEAFF
>TRBJ2-2|NA|few|TRBV15
TGTGCCACCAGCAGAGTGAAGGGAGGCCCTAACACCGGGGAGCTGTTTTTT
CATSRVKGGPNTGELFF
>TRBJ2-3|TRBD1|NA|TRBV5-1
TGCGCCAGCAGCTTCGGACAGGGGGCAGATACGCAGTATTTT
CASSFGQGADTQYF
>TRBJ2-5|TRBD1|NA|TRBV7-2
TGTGCCAGCAGCTTAGGGACAGGTTGGGAGACCCAGTACTTC
CASSLGTGWETQYF
>TRBJ1-2|NA|few|TRBV29-1
TGCAGCGTTGAGCCACAGAACTATGGCTACACCTTC
CSVEPQNYGYTF
>TRBJ2-5|NA|NA|TRBV5-4
TGTGCCAGCAGCTTGGGCCGACAGGGAGGAGAGACCCAGTACTTC
CASSLGRQGGETQYF
>TRBJ1-1|TRBD1|NA|TRBV4-2
TGTGCCAGCAGCCAAGGGGACAGGAACACTGAAGCTTTCTTT
CASSQGDRNTEAFF
>TRBJ2-1|TRBD2|few|TRBV9
TGTGCCAGCAGCGCCCTAGCGGGAGGATCCTACAATGAGCAGTTCTTC
CASSALAGGSYNEQFF
>TRBJ2-7|TRBD1|NA|TRBV11-2
TGTGCCAGCAGCCAAACAGGGGGTCACGAGCAGTACTTC
CASSQTGGHEQYF
>TRBJ2-3|NA|few|TRBV23-1
TGCGCCAGCAGTCAACCCAGGGGTTCTACCACATATACGCAGTATTTT
CASSQPRGSTTYTQYF
>TRBJ2-1|TRBD2|few|TRBV5-1
TGCGCCAGCAGCCACGGACTAGCGGGAGAGGAGCAGTTCTTC
CASSHGLAGEEQFF
>TRBJ2-3|NA|NA|TRBV30
TGTGCCTGGACGGGCGGGAACGTAGATACGCAGTATTTT
CAWTGGNVDTQYF
>TRBJ2-7|TRBD1|NA|TRBV25-1
TGTGCCAGCAGCGCCCGACAGGGAACATACGAGCAGTACTTC
CASSARQGTYEQYF
>TRBJ2-5|TRBD2|few|TRBV29-1
TGCAGCGTTCTCGGACTAGCGGGGGGTATAGGTGAGACCCAGTACTTC
CSVLGLAGGIGETQYF
>TRBJ1-2|NA|NA|TRBV7-9
TGTGCCAGCAGCCCCGGTGGGGCAAATCAGGGATCTCACTATGGCTACACCTTC
CASSPGGANQGSHYGYTF
>TRBJ2-7|NA|few|TRBV21-1
TGTGCCAGCAGCAGTGAGCGCTGGCAACCCTACGAGCAGTACTTC
CASSSERWQPYEQYF
>TRBJ2-1|TRBD2|few|TRBV7-8
TGTGCCAGCAGCCCCGCGGGGGGCAATGAGCAGTTCTTC
CASSPAGGNEQFF
>TRBJ1-5|TRBD1|NA|TRBV10-3
TGTGCCATCAGAGGACAGGGAAATCAGCCCCAGCATTTT
CAIRGQGNQPQHF
>TRBJ2-1|TRBD1|NA|TRBV5-6
TGTGCCAGCAGCTTGGTGGGACAGGGCTACAATGAGCAGTTCTTC
CASSLVGQGYNEQFF
>TRBJ1-4|NA|few|TRBV18
TGTGCCAGCTCACCACCCATCGGGTCCCTCTCAACTAATGAAAAACTGTTTTTT
CASSPPIGSLSTNEKLFF
>TRBJ2-1|NA|NA|TRBV11-2
TGTGCCAGCAGTTCTGGACACAGCTCCTACAATGAGCAGTTCTTC
CASSSGHSSYNEQFF
>TRBJ1-2|NA|few|TRBV7-9
TGTGCCAGCAGCTTAGGATTGGACACAAATGGCTACACCTTC
CASSLGLDTNGYTF
>TRBJ2-5|TRBD2|NA|TRBV27
TGTGCCAGCAGTTTACGAGCGGGGGGAGAGACCCAGTACTTC
CASSLRAGGETQYF
>TRBJ2-6|NA|few|TRBV5-1
TGCGCCAGCAGCTTAGTTGAGTCTGGGGCCAACGTCCTGACTTTC
CASSLVESGANVLTF
>TRBJ2-4|TRBD2|few|TRBV7-9
TGTGCCAGCAGCTTCGTTGCGGGAGGGTTGGCCAAAAACATTCAGTACTTC
CASSFVAGGLAKNIQYF
>TRBJ1-2|NA|few|TRBV30
TGTGCCTGGAGTGTACAATCTTACTATGGCTACACCTTC
CAWSVQSYYGYTF
>TRBJ2-6|TRBD1|few|TRBV7-8
TGTGCCAGCAGCGTCGACAGGGTCCCTGGGGCCAACGTCCTGACTTTC
CASSVDRVPGANVLTF
>TRBJ2-3|TRBD2|NA|TRBV29-1
TGCAGCGCCGTCCGACTAGCGGGCACAGATACGCAGTATTTT
CSAVRLAGTDTQYF
>TRBJ1-2|NA|few|TRBV7-2
TGTGCCAGCAGCAATCCGCCCAGGGCCTATGGCTACACCTTC
CASSNPPRAYGYTF
>TRBJ2-7|NA|NA|TRBV4-2
TGTGCCAGCAGCCAAATTCAGGACAACTCCTACGAGCAGTACTTC
CASSQIQDNSYEQYF
>TRBJ1-2|NA|few|TRBV2
TGTGCCACAAGGCAGGGTGGAGTAAACTATGGCTACACCTTC
CATRQGGVNYGYTF
>TRBJ2-5|NA|few|TRBV11-2
TGTGCCAGCAGGACAGTATACCAAGAGACCCAGTACTTC
CASRTVYQETQYF
>TRBJ2-2|NA|few|TRBV2
TGTGCCAGCAGTCCGGACAGTAACACCGGGGAGCTGTTTTTT
CASSPDSNTGELFF
>TRBJ1-5|TRBD1|NA|TRBV30
TGTGCCTGGGGGACAGGGACAAGCAATCAGCCCCAGCATTTT
CAWGTGTSNQPQHF
>TRBJ2-4|NA|few|TRBV5-6
TGTGCCAGCAGCTCAGAAAACATTCAGTACTTC
CASSSENIQYF
>TRBJ2-2|NA|few|TRBV5-6
TGTGCCAGCGGGGTGGCGGGCCACACCGGGGAGCTGTTTTTT
CASGVAGHTGELFF
>TRBJ2-7|TRBD2|few|TRBV7-2
TGTGCCAGCAGCCCCAGACGGACTAGCGGTGGCGAGCAGTACTTC
CASSPRRTSGGEQYF
>TRBJ1-5|NA|few|TRBV18
TGTGCCAGCTCCGCGGGCACAGGGATAAATCAGCCCCAGCATTTT
CASSAGTGINQPQHF
>TRBJ1-1|NA|few|TRBV18
TGTGCCAGCTCACCAGCGAATCAGGGTGACACTGAAGCTTTCTTT
CASSPANQGDTEAFF